This record covers a single T cell receptor (beta chain). This entry is derived from a study of Graves' ophthalmopathy and Graves' hyperthyroidism. After removal of 8 bases from V and 7 bases from J, the junction contained 4 bases not matched to a gene. The CDR3 covers 12 residues. The germline gives CDR1 MGHDK, CDR2 SYGVNS. Those donors who had ophthalmopathy presented with moderate-to-severe activity, a CAS of ≥3, a NOSPECS of ≥4 and a duration under 3 months. The study amplified TCR beta CDR3 regions using RNA transcripts. An opening RT-PCR round employed HTBI primers and preceded a second-round multiplex PCR. A single record per CDR3 protein comes from TCRdb applying MiXCR to the multiplex PCR reads. The table has 740,000 or so distinct CDR3 sequences, 40% seen once.

V usage is TRBV25-1 and J usage is TRBJ2-2; 7 nucleotides line up with TRBD2. The TCR originated in an adult man with Graves' ophthalmopathy. Sequencing was performed on peripheral blood. DNA of the CDR3: TGTGCCAGCGGGAGGGCCGGCGGGGAGCTGTTTTTT. It encodes CASGRAGGELFF.